These T cell receptor beta chains were read from a single sample in a study of CD8 T cells in ankylosing spondylitis. TCRdb reanalysed the 5' RACE reads using MiXCR and keeps one entry per CDR3 protein. This table holds about 440,000 distinct CDR3 sequences, about a sixth found once. Sequenced: blood, either unsorted or a sorted T cell fraction (not recorded which). All receptors come from a male donor with ankylosing spondylitis. CDR3s include the opening cysteine and the closing phenylalanine or tryptophan. A D gene is named only where the DNA matches it firmly. Size values are once, few and many counts, or a class for expanded clones, and some rows have none.

v_call: TRBV6-1
clone_size: many
j_call: TRBJ1-2
d_call: -
cdr3_nt: TGTGCCAGCAGTGTTGGCCTCAACTATGGCTACACCTTC
cdr3_aa: CASSVGLNYGYTF

v_call: TRBV29-1
clone_size: -
j_call: TRBJ1-2
d_call: -
cdr3_nt: TGCAGCGTGGCCGGTGGGCAGGGGATGGATGGCTACACCTTC
cdr3_aa: CSVAGGQGMDGYTF

v_call: TRBV11-2
clone_size: few
j_call: TRBJ1-1
d_call: TRBD1
cdr3_nt: TGTGCCAGCAGCTTAGAAGGCCGGGGACAGGGGCGAACTGAAGCTTTCTTT
cdr3_aa: CASSLEGRGQGRTEAFF

v_call: TRBV20-1
clone_size: many
j_call: TRBJ1-2
d_call: TRBD1
cdr3_nt: TGCAGTGCTAGACCGGCGGGGACAGTCGGCTACACCTTC
cdr3_aa: CSARPAGTVGYTF

v_call: TRBV4-1
clone_size: -
j_call: TRBJ2-7
d_call: TRBD1
cdr3_nt: TGCGCCAGCAGCCAAGATAGGACAGGCCCTCTCGAGCAGTACTTC
cdr3_aa: CASSQDRTGPLEQYF

v_call: TRBV20-1
clone_size: -
j_call: TRBJ2-3
d_call: TRBD2
cdr3_nt: TGCAGTGCCAATAGCGGGAGAGGCACAGATACGCAGTATTTT
cdr3_aa: CSANSGRGTDTQYF

v_call: TRBV5-1
clone_size: many
j_call: TRBJ1-2
d_call: -
cdr3_nt: TGCGCCAGCAGTCCCCTGGGGGTTTTGAAGGATAACTATGGCTACACCTTC
cdr3_aa: CASSPLGVLKDNYGYTF

v_call: TRBV7-6
clone_size: many
j_call: TRBJ2-3
d_call: -
cdr3_nt: TGTGCCAGCAGCTTAGCGGGGGCAGGCACAGATACGCAGTATTTT
cdr3_aa: CASSLAGAGTDTQYF

v_call: TRBV5-1
clone_size: -
j_call: TRBJ1-6
d_call: -
cdr3_nt: TGCGCCAGCAGCTTGGAGTACAGGGCCCCTTCTCGCCGCTCACCCCTCCACTTT
cdr3_aa: CASSLEYRAPSRRSPLHF

v_call: TRBV29-1
clone_size: few
j_call: TRBJ2-7
d_call: TRBD1
cdr3_nt: TGCAGCGTTGCGTGGGACAGGGGTAGCGAGCAGTACTTC
cdr3_aa: CSVAWDRGSEQYF

v_call: TRBV7-9
clone_size: -
j_call: TRBJ2-5
d_call: -
cdr3_nt: TGTGCTATGGGCAGGGGGGAAGAGACCCAGTACTTC
cdr3_aa: CAMGRGEETQYF

v_call: TRBV20-1
clone_size: -
j_call: TRBJ2-1
d_call: -
cdr3_nt: TGCAGTGCTGATATTTGGGGGCCTGGGAGCGATGAGCAGTTCTTC
cdr3_aa: CSADIWGPGSDEQFF

v_call: TRBV7-2
clone_size: few
j_call: TRBJ2-5
d_call: TRBD2
cdr3_nt: TGTGCCAGCAGCTTACGGCCAGCGGGAGGAACAAAAGAGACCCAGTACTTC
cdr3_aa: CASSLRPAGGTKETQYF

v_call: TRBV3-1
clone_size: few
j_call: TRBJ1-1
d_call: -
cdr3_nt: TGTGCCAGCAGCCTCGCCGGGACAAAGAACACTGAAGCTTTCTTT
cdr3_aa: CASSLAGTKNTEAFF

v_call: TRBV25-1
clone_size: -
j_call: TRBJ1-6
d_call: -
cdr3_nt: TGTGCCAGCAGGAACAGGGCTAATTCACCCCTCCACTTT
cdr3_aa: CASRNRANSPLHF

v_call: TRBV28
clone_size: -
j_call: TRBJ2-1
d_call: TRBD2
cdr3_nt: TGTGCCAGCAGTCTCGGGGGACTAGTTACCAATGAGCAGTTCTTC
cdr3_aa: CASSLGGLVTNEQFF

v_call: TRBV12-3/TRBV12-4
clone_size: many
j_call: TRBJ2-1
d_call: -
cdr3_nt: TGTGCCAGCAGCACGAACGGGGGCCTCTCCTACAATGAGCAGTTCTTC
cdr3_aa: CASSTNGGLSYNEQFF

v_call: TRBV20-1
clone_size: few
j_call: TRBJ1-4
d_call: -
cdr3_nt: TGCAGTGCTAGAGTCGCAGCCGAGAATGAAAAACTGTTTTTT
cdr3_aa: CSARVAAENEKLFF

v_call: TRBV30
clone_size: few
j_call: TRBJ1-6
d_call: -
cdr3_nt: TGTGCCTGGAGTGTCTCCCAGGGGAGACCACCCCTCCACTTT
cdr3_aa: CAWSVSQGRPPLHF

v_call: TRBV20-1
clone_size: few
j_call: TRBJ2-1
d_call: -
cdr3_nt: TGCAGTGCTAGAGATCGTCGGCGGGACCCCTACAATGAGCAGTTCTTC
cdr3_aa: CSARDRRRDPYNEQFF

v_call: TRBV7-9
clone_size: many
j_call: TRBJ2-3
d_call: -
cdr3_nt: TGTGCCAGCAGCTTAGGGGGCGCAGATACGCAGTATTTT
cdr3_aa: CASSLGGADTQYF

v_call: TRBV28
clone_size: -
j_call: TRBJ1-1
d_call: -
cdr3_nt: TGTGCCAGCAGTTTACCCGAGGCAGTGAACACTGAAGCTTTCTTT
cdr3_aa: CASSLPEAVNTEAFF

v_call: TRBV28
clone_size: few
j_call: TRBJ1-1
d_call: -
cdr3_nt: TGTGCCAGCAGTAGGACATTGTCTGAAGCTTTCTTT
cdr3_aa: CASSRTLSEAFF

v_call: TRBV7-2
clone_size: few
j_call: TRBJ2-7
d_call: -
cdr3_nt: TGTGCCAGCAGAGGGTGGGATAGCTCCTACGAGCAGTACTTC
cdr3_aa: CASRGWDSSYEQYF